The rows below give T cell receptor beta chains drawn from one sample of a study of patients and donors after allogeneic stem cell transplantation. MiXCR, run by TCRdb on the RT-PCR reads, gives a single entry per CDR3 protein. The sample yields roughly 880,000 distinct CDR3 sequences, roughly 18% seen once. The sequenced material came from blood, either unsorted or a sorted T cell fraction (not recorded which). The receptors originated from a human donor who was either an allogeneic HSCT recipient or a stem cell or donor lymphocyte infusion donor (not recorded which). It is not recorded whose cells these are; they may come from a transplant donor. Each CDR3 is given with its conserved first and last residue. Each record gives: D gene, J gene, V gene, clone size, CDR3 length, CDR3 DNA, CDR3 protein. A D gene is named only where the DNA matches it firmly. Some rows have no size entry. The others give once, few or many, or a class for an expanded clone.

D: NA; J: TRBJ2-2; V: TRBV4-1; size: NA; length: 16; DNA: TGCGCCAGCAGACCTCAGGGGACGGTTAACACCGGGGAGCTGTTTTTT; CDR3: CASRPQGTVNTGELFF
D: TRBD1; J: TRBJ1-2; V: TRBV12-3/TRBV12-4; size: many; length: 13; DNA: TGTGCCAGCAGTTTAAGGACAGGGTATGGCTACACCTTC; CDR3: CASSLRTGYGYTF
D: NA; J: TRBJ1-2; V: TRBV12-3/TRBV12-4; size: NA; length: 14; DNA: TGTGCCAGCAGTTTATGGGGGCCGGGCTATGGCTACACCTTC; CDR3: CASSLWGPGYGYTF
D: NA; J: TRBJ2-5; V: TRBV7-9; size: few; length: 11; DNA: TGTGCCAGCACCCTCCACGAGACCCAGTACTTC; CDR3: CASTLHETQYF
D: NA; J: TRBJ2-3; V: TRBV15; size: NA; length: 12; DNA: TGTGCCACCAGTATTGTTTGGGATACGCAGTATTTT; CDR3: CATSIVWDTQYF
D: TRBD1; J: TRBJ1-5; V: TRBV27; size: few; length: 16; DNA: TGTGCCAGCAGCCCGACCGGGACAGGGCTCAATCAGCCCCAGCATTTT; CDR3: CASSPTGTGLNQPQHF
D: NA; J: TRBJ2-1; V: TRBV27; size: NA; length: 13; DNA: TGTGCCAGCAGTACCCCGTCCCAGGATGAGCAGTTCTTC; CDR3: CASSTPSQDEQFF
D: NA; J: TRBJ2-7; V: TRBV25-1; size: few; length: 13; DNA: TGTGCCACCGAGAGACAGGCAACCTACGAGCAGTACTTC; CDR3: CATERQATYEQYF
D: TRBD1; J: TRBJ1-3; V: TRBV7-8; size: once; length: 15; DNA: TGTGCCAGCAGCTTAGTGGTGTACAGGGGAGACACCATATATTTT; CDR3: CASSLVVYRGDTIYF
D: TRBD2; J: TRBJ2-3; V: TRBV24-1; size: many; length: 16; DNA: TGTGCCACCAGTGATTTCCTAGCGGGAGGGGCAGATACGCAGTATTTT; CDR3: CATSDFLAGGADTQYF
D: TRBD2; J: TRBJ2-1; V: TRBV4-1; size: few; length: 13; DNA: TGCGCCAGCAGCCAAGTGGCGGGGGGCGAGCAGTTCTTC; CDR3: CASSQVAGGEQFF
D: NA; J: TRBJ2-1; V: TRBV4-3; size: few; length: 16; DNA: TGCGCCAGCAGCCAAGAGAGAGACAGGAGATACAATGAGCAGTTCTTC; CDR3: CASSQERDRRYNEQFF
D: NA; J: TRBJ1-1; V: TRBV9; size: NA; length: 13; DNA: TGTGCCAGCAGCGCAAGAGTGAACCCTGAAGCTTTCTTT; CDR3: CASSARVNPEAFF
D: NA; J: TRBJ1-2; V: TRBV7-9; size: NA; length: 13; DNA: TGTGCCAGCAGCGGGGGTCGCGCGGCTGGCTACACCTTC; CDR3: CASSGGRAAGYTF
D: TRBD1; J: TRBJ2-7; V: TRBV25-1; size: NA; length: 12; DNA: TGTGCCAGCAGGGACAGGGGGCGTGAGCAGTACTTC; CDR3: CASRDRGREQYF
D: TRBD2; J: TRBJ2-3; V: TRBV7-2; size: few; length: 15; DNA: TGTGCCAGCAGCTTAGTCGGGAGGCCCACAGATACGCAGTATTTT; CDR3: CASSLVGRPTDTQYF